Presented here are 12 T cell receptor beta chains from one specimen sequenced in a study of spatial heterogeneity in lung cancer (dated by TCRdb to the late 2010s). Library preparation used 5' RACE. The data were produced on a NextSeq 500. The public reads were reanalyzed by TCRdb: fastp trimming at Q25, MiXCR alignment, in-frame beta chains only. Merged by CDR3 protein, the rows form single entries marked with the most common genes and DNA. This sample comprises tens of thousands of distinct CDR3 sequences, roughly 12% of them detected only once. The ten top clones hold about 41% of the sample. The time point label, as the study defines it: sample taken at primary tumor resection. The sequencing used PBMCs, collected at surgery. Every receptor here comes from a male donor with early-stage non-small cell lung cancer.

This clonotype turned up a few times. The chain couples TRBV4-3 to TRBJ2-5, with TRBD1 matching over 8 bases. The CDR3 consists of 16 residues. The J segment lost 5 bases and the V segment lost 4 bases, leaving 12 bases of the junction unmatched. Germline V gene data show CDR1 as LGHNA and CDR2 as YSLEER. The CDR3 here is CASSRDATGGSETQYF. For the CDR3, the DNA is TGCGCCAGCAGCCGAGACGCTACAGGGGGTTCGGAGACCCAGTACTTC.

The chain employs TRBV2 and TRBJ1-2, with TRBD1 identical over 7 bases. Germline lookup yields CDR1 SNHLY and CDR2 FYNNEI. With V trimmed by 6 bases and J by 6 bases, 7 bases remained unmatched. The CDR3 runs to 13 residues. The CDR3 DNA sequence: TGTGCCAGCAGAGGGGACAGCTACCATGGCTACACCTTC. This translates into CASRGDSYHGYTF.

V and J are TRBV7-2 and TRBJ2-7; D gene ambiguous. This CDR3 is built from 11 residues. Germline V gene data show CDR1 as SGHTA and CDR2 as FQGNSA. V shed 10 bases and J shed 2 bases, with 9 bases lying between them. The CDR3 bases are TGTGCCACCTCAACGGCCTACGAGCAGTACTTC. This encodes CATSTAYEQYF.

This clonotype was observed a few times. CDR3 sequence (DNA): TGCGCCAGCAGCCCCGGGACAGGGCGCGCAGCCGAGCAGTACTTC. Its translation is CASSPGTGRAAEQYF. V is TRBV5-1 and J is TRBJ2-7; 9 bases are shared with TRBD1. Germline V gene sequence: CDR1 SGHRS, CDR2 YFSETQ. This CDR3 region has 15 residues. Trimming took 4 bases from V and 6 from J; bases not matched to a gene: 11.

This clonotype was seen at least ten times. One end of the junction fails to match germline, which may point to a read error. The gene calls are TRBV6-2 or TRBV6-3 and TRBJ2-1; no definite D call. This CDR3 has 11 residues. Germline loops: CDR1 MNHEY, CDR2 SVGEGT. The CDR3 DNA sequence: TGCGGAGCCAGCTCCTACAATGAGCAGTTCTTC. Its protein is CGASSYNEQFF.

This clonotype was found a few times. The chain employs TRBV20-1 and TRBJ2-1; no firm D call. CDR3 length: 12 residues. Germline values: CDR1 DFQATT, CDR2 SNEGSKA (reference sequence). V was trimmed by 5 bases and J by 7 bases, leaving 12 bases between them. The CDR3 here is CSAPRLTNEQFF. CDR3 in DNA: TGCAGTGCTCCCAGACTGACAAATGAGCAGTTCTTC.

This clonotype was picked up many times. The gene calls are TRBV28 and TRBJ1-2, with TRBD1 matching over 7 bases. V dropped 6 bases and J dropped 4; count of bases not matched to a gene: 5. This CDR3 is built from 13 residues. The germline CDR1 and CDR2 sequences are MDHEN and SYDVKM. The CDR3 loop is CASRAGGSYGYTF. The CDR3 nucleotides are TGTGCCAGCAGGGCAGGGGGGAGCTATGGCTACACCTTC.

V gene TRBV12-3 or TRBV12-4 combines with J gene TRBJ2-1; D may be TRBD2 (7 bases). Between the trimmed V and J ends, which lost 0 bases and 3 bases, there was a span of 9 bases. This CDR3 has 15 residues. The CDR3 DNA reads as TGTGCCAGCAGTTTAGCGGGGGGGCTCTACAATGAGCAGTTCTTC. This gives the protein CASSLAGGLYNEQFF.

This chain connects TRBV18 to TRBJ2-2, with a tentative D call TRBD2 (5 bases). CDR3 length: 17 residues. Germline V CDR1 and CDR2: KGHSH, LQKENI. V was trimmed by 3 bases and J by 1 base, leaving 15 bases between them. DNA for the CDR3: TGTGCCAGCTCACCCTCCCGCGGGTTGATGAACACCGGGGAGCTGTTTTTT. Amino acid sequence: CASSPSRGLMNTGELFF. The entire variable domain, with the rest obtained from reference TRBV18 and TRBJ2-2, is as follows: NAGVMQNPRHLVRRRGQEARLRCSPMKGHSHVYWYRQLPEEGLKFMVYLQKENIIDESGMPKERFSAEFPKEGPSILRIQQVVRGDSAAYFCASSPSRGLMNTGELFFGEGSRLTVL.

The J gene is TRBJ1-1, the V gene TRBV12-3 or TRBV12-4; D is unclear. This CDR3 is built from 15 residues. Trimming cost V 3 bases and J 1 base, with 12 bases left between them. The CDR3 DNA is TGTGCCAGCAGTTTGTCTGTAACTAGGAACACTGAAGCTTTCTTT. Residues: CASSLSVTRNTEAFF.

This clonotype was seen many times. V and J are TRBV7-2 and TRBJ2-3, with 8 bases lining up with TRBD1. The CDR3 sequence is 15 residues long. The junction had 9 bases not matched to a gene; V was cut back by 5 bases and J by 5 bases. CDR1 is SGHTA and CDR2 is FQGNSA in the germline V gene. This chain's CDR3 is CASSRQGTHGDTQYF. Written as DNA, the CDR3 is TGTGCCAGCAGCCGACAGGGGACTCATGGAGATACGCAGTATTTT.

Only a few counts were recorded for this clonotype. The chain carries TRBV24-1 and TRBJ2-3; a weak D match, TRBD1 (6 bases). Trimming shortened V by 4 bases and J by 4 bases, and 14 bases separated the two germline ends. CDR1 is KGHDR and CDR2 is SFDVKD in the germline V gene. The CDR3 spans 15 residues. Here the CDR3 DNA reads TGTGCCACCAGTGACTCCACAGGGTTTCCAGATACGCAGTATTTT. It codes for CATSDSTGFPDTQYF.